This entry lists 2 T cell receptor beta chains sequenced from one sample in a study of blood T cells in healthy people across ages. With a J-beta primer mix and a sample-barcoded 5' primer, a second PCR ran about 7 to 12 cycles. TCRdb reprocessed the 5' RACE reads via MiXCR and lists one record per CDR3 protein. The table has roughly 700,000 distinct CDR3 sequences, about half seen once. Sequenced: blood. The receptors were sampled from a woman between 55 and 75 years old in good health.

This chain uses TRBV5-1 with TRBJ2-7; 11 bases map to TRBD2. Germline CDR1 SGHRS, CDR2 YFSETQ. The CDR3 loop spans 14 amino acids. J was trimmed by 4 bases and V by 2 bases; bases with no gene match: 2. The CDR3 reads CASSFSGREYEQYF. The CDR3 bases are TGCGCCAGCAGCTTTAGCGGGAGGGAATACGAGCAGTACTTC.

The rearrangement joins TRBV12-3 or TRBV12-4 to TRBJ1-3, with D unresolved. The CDR3 is 15 amino acids. V was shortened by 4 bases and J by 0 bases, with 10 bases between the two germline ends. The CDR3 reads CASSSAVISGNTIYF. In DNA form, the CDR3 reads TGTGCCAGCAGTTCGGCGGTAATCTCTGGAAACACCATATATTTT.